These 18 T cell receptor beta chains were sequenced from one sample in a study of T cell repertoires in cytomegalovirus infection. TCRdb passed the reads through MiXCR, listing each CDR3 protein once. The table records 900,000 to 950,000 distinct CDR3 sequences, approximately 33% of them present only once. No antigen has been identified for these receptors. The sequences come from cultured CD8+ T cells from PBMCs, collected from culture after CMV antigen stimulation. These receptors all come from a human donor in good health (CMV status not recorded). Some clones in this sample may be carry-over from other donors' samples.

The chain employs TRBV27 and TRBJ2-5; no firm D call. This CDR3 region has 13 residues. Germline V gene data show CDR1 as MNHEY and CDR2 as SMNVEV (reference sequence). Between the trimmed V and J ends, which lost 1 base and 2 bases, there was a span of 5 bases. In DNA, the CDR3 is TGTGCCAGCAGTTTATGGCCTCAAGAGACCCAGTACTTC. It codes for CASSLWPQETQYF.

The chain carries TRBV23-1 and TRBJ2-7; the D gene is possibly TRBD1 (5 bases). TRBV23-1 belongs to the ORF category, with a function that is uncertain. The CDR3 spans 14 residues. The ends were cut back, 2 bases at V and 5 bases at J, with 13 bases in the middle. The CDR3 here is CASSQRQKIHEQYV. The CDR3 DNA reads as TGCGCCAGCAGTCAACGACAGAAGATCCACGAGCAGTACGTC.

There are a few counts of this clonotype. CDR3 sequence reads: CASSESRATAEAFF. The CDR3 nucleotides are TGTGCCAGCAGTGAATCTCGGGCTACCGCTGAAGCTTTCTTT. The chain employs TRBV6-1 and TRBJ1-1; D not certain. Trimming took 2 bases from V and 6 from J, leaving 13 bases between them. The CDR3 extends over 14 amino acids. Germline loops: CDR1 MNHNS, CDR2 SASEGT.

The sample holds a few counts of this clonotype. The chain has TRBV2 and TRBJ1-2, with 7 bases matching TRBD1. Germline trimming cut 11 bases from V and 10 bases from J; bases unmatched to any gene: 7. CDR1 is SNHLY, CDR2 FYNNEI, per germline. CDR3 size: 10 residues. CDR3 in amino acids: CAGHRGDYTF. In nucleotides, the CDR3 is TGTGCCGGCCACAGGGGTGACTACACCTTC.

J is TRBJ1-1 and V is TRBV6-5; no definite D call. V was trimmed by 10 bases and J by 0 bases, leaving 9 bases between them. Germline V gene sequence: CDR1 MNHEY, CDR2 SVGAGI. There are 12 residues in the CDR3. The CDR3, as DNA: TGTGCCACGGGTTTTTTGAACACTGAAGCTTTCTTT. This sequence encodes CATGFLNTEAFF.

The chain has TRBV6-5 and TRBJ2-2; the D call may be TRBD1 or TRBD2 (5 bases each). Looked up from germline, CDR1 is MNHEY and CDR2 is SVGAGI. The CDR3 has 17 residues. The germline V and J ends were trimmed by 10 bases and 8 bases, with 29 bases remaining between them. DNA of the CDR3: TGTGCCACCACCGACCTATTCGACCGGGGCGAGAGAGGGGAGCTGTTTTTT. This sequence encodes CATTDLFDRGERGELFF.

This clonotype was detected many times. The chain recombines TRBV7-2 with TRBJ2-3; 10 bases are a match to TRBD1. This CDR3 region has 17 residues. Germline lookup yields CDR1 SGHTA and CDR2 FQGNSA. V dropped 5 bases and J dropped 5; count of bases not matched to a gene: 13. The CDR3 loop reads CASSPTAGQGLRDTQYF. The CDR3 bases are TGTGCCAGCAGCCCCACGGCGGGACAGGGGCTTAGAGATACGCAGTATTTT.

The CDR3 here is CASSLDSRGQPQHF. The CDR3 DNA reads TGTGCCAGCAGCTTAGACTCGAGGGGGCAGCCCCAGCATTTT. This chain connects TRBV7-9 to TRBJ1-5; D perhaps matches TRBD1 (6 bases). V was shortened by 1 base and J by 7 bases, with 11 bases between the two germline ends. Germline V gene data show CDR1 as SEHNR and CDR2 as FQNEAQ (reference sequence). The CDR3 is 14 amino acids.

The chain uses TRBV9 and TRBJ1-1; weak D call: TRBD1 (6 bases). Trimming stripped 5 bases from V and 1 base from J, with 15 bases between. This CDR3 is built from 15 residues. The germline V gene encodes CDR1 SGDLS and CDR2 YYNGEE. Here the CDR3 reads CASSPRGGPNTEAFF. CDR3 DNA sequence: TGTGCCAGCAGTCCGCGGGGGGGGCCGAACACTGAAGCTTTCTTT.

This clonotype was recorded at least ten times. The V call is TRBV7-2, the J call TRBJ2-1; maybe TRBD1 (6 bases). The germline V and J ends were trimmed by 3 bases and 0 bases, with 18 bases remaining between them. CDR1 and CDR2 from the germline V gene are SGHTA and FQGNSA. The CDR3 totals 18 residues. CDR3 coding DNA: TGTGCCAGCAGCTTGGGGGCACCTATCCCGAGCTCCTACAATGAGCAGTTCTTC. It specifies CASSLGAPIPSSYNEQFF.

This clonotype turned up a few times. The chain carries TRBV7-9 and TRBJ2-7; 7 bases match TRBD1. This CDR3 spans 16 amino acids. V trimming: 3 bases; J trimming: 2 bases; junction bases outside the gene matches: 10. The germline V gene encodes CDR1 SEHNR and CDR2 FQNEAQ (reference sequence). The CDR3 protein is CASSLVAGGSTYEQYF. As DNA, the CDR3 is TGTGCCAGCAGCTTGGTGGCAGGGGGATCCACCTACGAGCAGTACTTC.

This clonotype was counted at least ten times. For the CDR3, the DNA is TGTGCCAGCAGCTTCTGGACAGTTCCTAGCAATCAGCCCCAGCATTTT. This codes for CASSFWTVPSNQPQHF. The chain has TRBV7-2 and TRBJ1-5; tentative D call: TRBD1 (6 bases). The CDR3 covers 16 residues. V was pared by 3 bases and J by 0 bases, with 12 bases between. Germline V gene data show CDR1 as SGHTA and CDR2 as FQGNSA. Filled out from reference TRBV7-2 and TRBJ1-5, the complete variable domain reads GAGVSQSPSNKVTEKGKDVELRCDPISGHTALYWYRQSLGQGLEFLIYFQGNSAPDKSGLPSDRFSAERTGGSVSTLTIQRTQQEDSAVYLCASSFWTVPSNQPQHFGDGTRLSIL.

J is TRBJ2-7 and V is TRBV11-2, with unresolved D. The CDR3 sequence is 16 residues long. Germline lookup yields CDR1 SGHAT and CDR2 FQNNGV. V was clipped by 0 bases and J by 5 bases, with 17 bases between them. The CDR3 DNA sequence: TGTGCCAGCAGCTTAGATCTTGGGTGGGGTACCGACGAGCAGTACTTC. Translating gives CASSLDLGWGTDEQYF. The variable domain in full, completed from reference TRBV11-2 and TRBJ2-7, reads EAGVAQSPRYKIIEKRQSVAFWCNPISGHATLYWYQQILGQGPKLLIQFQNNGVVDDSQLPKDRFSAERLKGVDSTLKIQPAKLEDSAVYLCASSLDLGWGTDEQYFGPGTRLTVT.

This clonotype occurred a few times. The chain carries TRBV4-1 and TRBJ1-1; D gene uncertain. Trimming shortened V by 0 bases and J by 1 base, and 9 bases separated the two germline ends. This CDR3 spans 15 amino acids. Germline values: CDR1 MGHRA, CDR2 YSYEKL. The CDR3 loop is CASSQDLAGNTEAFF. The CDR3 coding sequence is TGCGCCAGCAGCCAAGATCTCGCCGGGAACACTGAAGCTTTCTTT.

This clonotype occurred many times. This rearrangement joins TRBV7-8 to TRBJ1-2; D unresolved. The V end was cut by 0 bases, the J end by 6 bases, with 20 bases between. Per the germline V gene, CDR1 is SGHVS and CDR2 is FQNEAQ. The CDR3 sequence is 17 residues long. For the CDR3, the DNA is TGTGCCAGCAGCTTAGCTGCGACACCCTCCCGGAGGGATGGCTACACCTTC. Protein product: CASSLAATPSRRDGYTF. Based on the CDR3 plus reference TRBV7-8 and TRBJ1-2, the full variable domain is GAGVSQSPRYKVAKRGQDVALRCDPISGHVSLFWYQQALGQGPEFLTYFQNEAQLDKSGLPSDRFFAERPEGSVSTLKIQRTQQEDSAVYLCASSLAATPSRRDGYTFGSGTRLTVV.

This clonotype appeared many times. This chain connects TRBV7-9 to TRBJ2-5; 12 positions agree with TRBD1. Germline V gene lookup returns CDR1 SEHNR and CDR2 FQNEAQ (reference sequence). Trimming took 4 bases from V and 4 from J; bases not matched to a gene: 19. The CDR3 has 20 residues. The DNA of the CDR3 is TGTGCCAGCAGCTCCGAAGCTACCGGGACAGGGGGCGAATGGGGAGAGACCCAGTACTTC. It yields the protein CASSSEATGTGGEWGETQYF. The full variable domain, its missing parts supplied by reference TRBV7-9 and TRBJ2-5, is DTGVSQNPRHKITKRGQNVTFRCDPISEHNRLYWYRQTLGQGPEFLTYFQNEAQLEKSRLLSDRFSAERPKGSFSTLEIQRTEQGDSAMYLCASSSEATGTGGEWGETQYFGPGTRLLVL.

The gene calls are TRBV4-1 and TRBJ1-1, with no clear D. The germline gives CDR1 MGHRA, CDR2 YSYEKL. V dropped 3 bases and J dropped 4 bases, with 21 bases sitting between them. CDR3 length: 17 amino acids. CDR3 sequence reads: CASSQAPQLAGFTEAFF. The CDR3 region has the DNA TGCGCCAGCAGCCAGGCCCCGCAACTCGCGGGGTTCACTGAAGCTTTCTTT.

This clonotype occurred a few times. The chain has TRBV9 and TRBJ2-1; 7 nucleotides align to TRBD2. The CDR3 totals 16 residues. The V and J ends lost 3 bases and 1 base, in that order; junction bases with no gene match: 7. The germline CDR1 and CDR2 sequences are SGDLS and YYNGEE. The CDR3 coding sequence is TGTGCCAGCAGCGCACCGGGGGGACCTTCCTACAATGAGCAGTTCTTC. As protein: CASSAPGGPSYNEQFF. Combining the CDR3 with reference TRBV9 and TRBJ2-1 gives the whole variable domain DSGVTQTPKHLITATGQRVTLRCSPRSGDLSVYWYQQSLDQGLQFLIQYYNGEERAKGNILERFSAQQFPDLHSELNLSSLELGDSALYFCASSAPGGPSYNEQFFGPGTRLTVL.